This TCR beta chain stems from a study of molecular identifiers for immune sequencing clone quantification. The sample holds many counts of this clonotype. MiXCR, applied by TCRdb to the PCR reads, yields one record per CDR3 protein. Of approximately 670,000 distinct CDR3 sequences listed, less than 20% were seen once; the top ten hold approximately 0.9%. Sequenced material: naive CD8+ T cells from blood, with Jurkat cell RNA spiked in. As for subset: FACS-sorted CD8+CD4-CCR7+CD45RA+ naive T cells. The receptor's source is a human donor in good health. Some libraries in this study had Jurkat cell RNA spiked in.

The CDR3 region is CSASLPHEMGETQYF. The CDR3 DNA follows: TGCAGTGCTAGTCTTCCACATGAAATGGGAGAGACCCAGTACTTC. This chain connects TRBV20-1 to TRBJ2-5, with D unclear. V was trimmed by 3 bases and J by 4 bases, leaving 18 bases between them. This CDR3 region has 15 residues. CDR1 is DFQATT, CDR2 SNEGSKA, per germline (reference sequence).